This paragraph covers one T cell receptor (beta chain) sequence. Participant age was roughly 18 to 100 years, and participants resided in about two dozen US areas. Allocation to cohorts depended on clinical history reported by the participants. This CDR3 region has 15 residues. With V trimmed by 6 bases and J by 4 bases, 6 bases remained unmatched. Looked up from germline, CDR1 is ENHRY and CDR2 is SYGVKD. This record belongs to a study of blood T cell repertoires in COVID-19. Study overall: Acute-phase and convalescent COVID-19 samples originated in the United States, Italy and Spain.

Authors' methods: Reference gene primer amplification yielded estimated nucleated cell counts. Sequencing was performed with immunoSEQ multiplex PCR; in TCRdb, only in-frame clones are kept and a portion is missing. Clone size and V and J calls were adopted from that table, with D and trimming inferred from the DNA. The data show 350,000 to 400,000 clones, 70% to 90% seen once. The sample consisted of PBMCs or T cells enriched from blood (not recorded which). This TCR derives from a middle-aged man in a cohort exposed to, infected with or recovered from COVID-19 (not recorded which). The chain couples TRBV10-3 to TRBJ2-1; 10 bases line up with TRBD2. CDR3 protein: CAISRQREGYNEQFF. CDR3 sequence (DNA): TGTGCCATCAGCAGACAGCGGGAGGGGTACAATGAGCAGTTCTTC.